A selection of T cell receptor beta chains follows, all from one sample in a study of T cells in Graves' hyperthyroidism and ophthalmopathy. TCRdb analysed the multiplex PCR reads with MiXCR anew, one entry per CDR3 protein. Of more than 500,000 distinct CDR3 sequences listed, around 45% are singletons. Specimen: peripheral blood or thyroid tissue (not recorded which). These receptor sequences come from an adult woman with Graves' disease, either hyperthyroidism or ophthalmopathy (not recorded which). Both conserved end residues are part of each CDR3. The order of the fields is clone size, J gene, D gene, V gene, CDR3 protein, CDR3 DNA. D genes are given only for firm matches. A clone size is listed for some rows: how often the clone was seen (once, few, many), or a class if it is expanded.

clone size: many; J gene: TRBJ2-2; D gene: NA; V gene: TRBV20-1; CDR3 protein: CSARDFGGAGELFF; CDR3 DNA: TGCAGTGCTAGAGATTTCGGGGGAGCCGGGGAGCTGTTTTTT
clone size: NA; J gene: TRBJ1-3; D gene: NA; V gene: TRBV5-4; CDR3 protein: CANSPSRSGSGNTIYF; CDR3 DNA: TGTGCCAACAGCCCCTCTCGTTCGGGCTCTGGAAACACCATATATTTT
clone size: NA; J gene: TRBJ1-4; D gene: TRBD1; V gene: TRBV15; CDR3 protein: CATSREPGGNEKLFF; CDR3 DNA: TGTGCCACCAGCAGGGAGCCAGGGGGTAATGAAAAACTGTTTTTT
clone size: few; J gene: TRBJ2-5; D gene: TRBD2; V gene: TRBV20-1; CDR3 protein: CSASVTSFQETQYF; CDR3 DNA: TGCAGTGCTTCTGTGACTAGCTTCCAAGAGACCCAGTACTTC
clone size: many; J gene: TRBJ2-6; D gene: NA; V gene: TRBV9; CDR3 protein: CASSWRPTGANVLTF; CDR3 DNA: TGTGCCAGCAGCTGGAGACCCACGGGGGCCAACGTCCTGACTTTC
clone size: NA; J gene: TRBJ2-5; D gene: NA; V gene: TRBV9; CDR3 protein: CASSVGLRETQYF; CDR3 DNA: TGTGCCAGCAGCGTAGGGTTGCGTGAGACCCAGTACTTC
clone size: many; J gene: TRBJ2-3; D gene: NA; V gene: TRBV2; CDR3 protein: CASSRDTDTQYF; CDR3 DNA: TGTGCCAGTTCTCGGGACACCGATACGCAGTATTTT
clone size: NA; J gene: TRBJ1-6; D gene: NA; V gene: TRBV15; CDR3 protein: CATSSDRGLNSPLHF; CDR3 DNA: TGTGCCACCAGCAGTGACAGAGGGCTTAATTCACCCCTCCACTTT
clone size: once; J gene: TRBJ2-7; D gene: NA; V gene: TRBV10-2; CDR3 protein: CAASGGGSRYEQYF; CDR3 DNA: TGCGCCGCCTCAGGGGGCGGGAGTCGGTACGAGCAGTACTTC
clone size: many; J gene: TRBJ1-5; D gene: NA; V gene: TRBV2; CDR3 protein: CASSPPGGGRGEPQHF; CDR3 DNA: TGTGCCAGCAGTCCCCCGGGGGGGGGCCGAGGGGAGCCCCAGCATTTT
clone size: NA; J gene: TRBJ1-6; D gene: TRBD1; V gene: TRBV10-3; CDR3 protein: CAISFGGQGGILNSPLHF; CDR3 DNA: TGTGCCATCAGCTTCGGGGGACAGGGGGGGATCTTGAATTCACCCCTCCACTTT
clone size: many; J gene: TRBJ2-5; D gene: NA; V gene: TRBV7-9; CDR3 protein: CASSLARETQYF; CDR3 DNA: TGTGCCAGCAGCTTAGCGAGGGAGACCCAGTACTTC
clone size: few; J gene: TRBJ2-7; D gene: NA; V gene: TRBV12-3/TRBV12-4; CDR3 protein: CASTSSILPDHIYEQYF; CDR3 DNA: TGTGCCAGCACCTCCAGTATCTTACCGGACCATATCTACGAGCAGTACTTC
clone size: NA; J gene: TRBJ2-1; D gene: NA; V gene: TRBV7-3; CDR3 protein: CASSQTSINSGEQFF; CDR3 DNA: TGTGCCAGCAGCCAAACATCCATTAATAGTGGAGAGCAGTTCTTC
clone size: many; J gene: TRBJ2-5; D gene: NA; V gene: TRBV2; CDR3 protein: CANDEQGVGAQTQYF; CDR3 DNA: TGTGCCAACGACGAACAGGGTGTAGGCGCCCAGACCCAGTACTTC
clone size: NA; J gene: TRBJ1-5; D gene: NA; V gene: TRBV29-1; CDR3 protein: CSPDGNQPQHF; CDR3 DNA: TGCAGCCCCGACGGCAATCAGCCCCAGCATTTT
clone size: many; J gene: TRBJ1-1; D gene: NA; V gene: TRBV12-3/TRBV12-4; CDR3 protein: CASAYTGRLREAFF; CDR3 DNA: TGTGCCAGCGCATATACAGGGCGGTTAAGGGAAGCTTTCTTT
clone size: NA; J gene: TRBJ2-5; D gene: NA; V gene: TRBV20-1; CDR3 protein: CSANGVVEETQYF; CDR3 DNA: TGCAGTGCCAATGGAGTGGTTGAAGAGACCCAGTACTTC
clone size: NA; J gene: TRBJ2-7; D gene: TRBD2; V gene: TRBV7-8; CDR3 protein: CASSYSGRAGSYEQYF; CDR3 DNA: TGTGCCAGCAGCTATAGCGGGAGGGCAGGCTCCTACGAGCAGTACTTC
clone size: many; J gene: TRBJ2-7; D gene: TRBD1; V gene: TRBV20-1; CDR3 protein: CSARGGRQGPFYEQYF; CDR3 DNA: TGCAGTGCTAGAGGGGGCCGACAGGGACCTTTCTACGAGCAGTACTTC
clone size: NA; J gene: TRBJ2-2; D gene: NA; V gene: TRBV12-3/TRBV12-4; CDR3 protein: CASSPRGEYTGELFF; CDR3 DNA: TGTGCCAGCAGCCCCCGGGGAGAATACACCGGGGAGCTGTTTTTT
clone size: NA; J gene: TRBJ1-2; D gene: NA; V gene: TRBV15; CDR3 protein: CATSSEEASGGYTF; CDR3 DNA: TGTGCCACCAGCAGTGAGGAGGCTTCAGGTGGCTACACCTTC
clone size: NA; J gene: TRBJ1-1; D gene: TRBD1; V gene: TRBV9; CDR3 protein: CASSQLRGHTEAFF; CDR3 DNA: TGTGCCAGCAGCCAACTGAGGGGGCACACTGAAGCTTTCTTT
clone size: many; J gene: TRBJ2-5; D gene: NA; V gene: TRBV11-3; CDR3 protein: CASSLFRDSETQYF; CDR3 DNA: TGTGCCAGCAGCTTATTCCGGGACTCAGAGACCCAGTACTTC
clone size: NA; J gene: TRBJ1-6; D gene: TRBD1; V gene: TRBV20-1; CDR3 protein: CSARTGNNSPLHF; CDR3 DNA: TGCAGTGCGAGGACAGGAAATAATTCACCCCTCCACTTT
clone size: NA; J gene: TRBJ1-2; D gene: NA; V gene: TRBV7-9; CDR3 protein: CASRNTDVYGYTF; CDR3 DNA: TGTGCCAGCAGAAATACAGATGTTTATGGCTACACCTTC
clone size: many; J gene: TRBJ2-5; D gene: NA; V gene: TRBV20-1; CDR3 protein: CSARGGEKSNQETQYF; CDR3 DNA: TGCAGTGCTAGGGGGGGTGAGAAGAGCAACCAAGAGACCCAGTACTTC